Sequencing of this T cell receptor beta chain was carried out in a study of shared clonotypes between healthy human individuals (TCRdb year 2020). Notes on the research overall: Three men and two women, aged 18 to 49 years, made up the cohort. For each donor, CD4 naive and CD4 memory were each run on three plates, CD8 naive on two plates, and CD8 memory on one plate. The study deeply sequenced blood TCR repertoires of several healthy adults to estimate repertoire size and the extent of clonotype sharing between individuals. Libraries were prepared and TCR repertoires were sequenced by different laboratories using diverse techniques, in order to increase sequencing depth and limit assay-specific biases. Per donor, leukapheresis produced somewhere between about 0.94 and 10 billion PBMCs. What the study reported, not specific to this receptor: Clonotypes shared by all four sorted-subset donors showed higher generation probabilities than non-shared clonotypes. Rarefaction of sorted-subset datasets indicated incomplete sequencing despite the large sequencing depth. When a handful of donors were compared, the shared fraction of clonotypes was about 5% for naive CD4, 3.5% for naive CD8, roughly 2.5% for memory CD4, and approximately 0.4% for memory CD8. Naive subsets generally had larger estimated clonotype richness than memory subsets did. Sampling was restricted to blood, and TCR repertoires in tissues likely differ from the TCR repertoires found in blood. Based on pairwise subsampling, the degree of clonotype sharing among donors was expected to be affected by sequencing depth. Because the study included only a small number of donors, the genetic and exposure-history diversity represented was limited.

Donors were healthy HIV-negative adults with no recently reported acute infections or vaccinations. Every donor was a Caucasian adult living in Nashville, Tennessee, USA. Magnetic negative selection was used to enrich CD4+ T cells, after which naive cells were positively selected on CD45RA and the negative fraction became the memory subset. After blood collection by leukapheresis, PBMCs were isolated using Ficoll-Histopaque density gradient centrifugation and then cryopreserved in the vapor phase of liquid nitrogen. Purity and quantity of every magnetically sorted T cell population were checked by analytical flow cytometry. Genomic DNA was isolated from each sorted fraction and quantified by UV absorbance on a Nanodrop 2000c. Using the deep immunoSEQ assay, multiplex PCR amplified TCR CDR3 regions from genomic DNA. For each cell subset, the extracted genomic DNA was distributed evenly across all wells of several immunoSEQ 96-well plates, and each plate served as one replicate. For sorted subsets, around 200 ng genomic DNA, equal to approximately 30,000 T cell genomes, was loaded into each replicate PCR. Purified libraries were measured with a Qubit 3.0 fluorometer, size-checked on a Bioanalyzer 2100, and measured again with the KAPA Library Quantification kit. Each immunoSEQ 96-well plate was sequenced on its own single-read 150-cycle Illumina NextSeq 550 flow cell. The original methods were these. Because the immunoSEQ output included only junctional sequences and no quality scores, the filtering could not be the same as the filtering used for full-length reads. Sequences were annotated with PyIR, a Python wrapper for IgBLAST v1.9, using IMGT germline references to assign V/J genes and CDR3. Any read was removed if the V/J assignment was weak (E-value above 1e-6), the CDR3 was missing, or the read contained stop codons, out-of-frame junctions, or ambiguous translated residues. V3J clonotypes were defined as sequences sharing the same inferred V gene, J gene, and CDR3 amino acid sequence. Percentage overlap between repertoires was computed as shared unique clonotypes divided by the size of the smaller repertoire. Three approaches were used to assess repertoire richness: RTK rarefaction, the Chao1 estimator, and Recon v2.1 estimates of unobserved clonotypes. OLGA was used to compute generation probabilities for all TCRbeta clonotypes that the gDNA method yielded from a few donors. TCRdb carries this immuneACCESS record with in-frame sequences only. Its versions omit some clonotypes, under half of them owing to an unresolved V gene in the studies checked, with the rest unexplained. V, J and clone size are taken as reported in that table, and D and trimming were inferred from the DNA itself. This sample gives roughly 1,500,000 clones in total; around 98.5% of them show up just once. Around 0.38% of the sample lies in the top ten.

As regards this clone: No cognate antigen has been identified for it. Base qualities are not recorded, but no much larger clone differs from it by a single base.

The CDR3 runs 15 amino acids, cysteine and phenylalanine included. The kept DNA is CDR3 alone, 45 bases in frame from the first base. CDR1 and CDR2 were assigned from the germline V gene as SGHRS and YFSETQ. V is reduced by 5 bases and J by 1 base, leaving a spacing of 14 bases between them. The rearrangement joined TRBV5-1 to TRBJ2-3; 5 matching bases give a weak D call of TRBD2. The source material was naive CD4+ T cells sorted from blood. Explained via the paper, the cell subset or site label denotes: CD45RA+ positively selected. The source is a man aged 25-40 years in good health. The DNA sequence reads TGCGCCAGCAGTTATCGGGGATATCGCACAGATACGCAGTATTTT. Its protein reads: CASSYRGYRTDTQYF. With the rest looked up from the reference TRBV5-1 and TRBJ2-3 genes rather than sequenced, the full variable domain is KAGVTQTPRYLIKTRGQQVTLSCSPISGHRSVSWYQQTPGQGLQFLFEYFSETQRNKGNFPGRFSGRQFSNSRSEMNVSTLELGDSALYLCASSYRGYRTDTQYFGPGTRLTVL.